This TCR beta chain originates from a study of blood T cell repertoires in COVID-19. Clones were read by immunoSEQ multiplex PCR, and TCRdb kept only the in-frame ones, dropping some. This repertoire shows under 200,000 clones, more than 75% found once; its top ten account for roughly 5.6%. This CDR3 has 14 residues. V lost 1 base, J lost 6 bases, and 1 base stayed unmatched. Germline V gene lookup returns CDR1 MNHEY and CDR2 SVGEGT. This receptor was obtained from a man aged 40-50 years with active or convalescent COVID-19. The chain carries TRBV6-2 or TRBV6-3 and TRBJ2-2; 8 bases align to TRBD1. Material for sequencing was peripheral blood. CDR3 in DNA: TGTGCCAGCAGTTACTGGACAGGGTCCGGGGAGCTGTTTTTT. This translates into CASSYWTGSGELFF.